The subject of this entry is one TCR beta chain. Its antigen is unknown. A much larger clone differs from this one at a single base, so this may be a read error. Via MiXCR, TCRdb re-called the 5' RACE reads, giving one row per CDR3 protein. Of approximately 48,000 distinct CDR3 sequences listed, over 9.5% are singletons. Stated time point: longitudinal time-point 3. This sample stems from a study of neurological immune-mediated disorders. The study, taken as a whole, reports: The study found no CDR3 amino acid sequences shared by expanded clones across subjects, suggesting private repertoires in all groups.

This CDR3 spans 13 amino acids. V lost 5 bases and J 12 bases, leaving 17 bases between the germline ends. CDR1 and CDR2 from the germline V gene are MNHNY and SVGAGI (reference sequence). The J gene is TRBJ2-1, the V gene TRBV6-6; no clear D. This TCR was recovered from a male donor with HTLV-1-associated myelopathy (HAM/TSP). Sequencing used PBMCs. The chain's CDR3 is CASSPQLGSAQFF. DNA for the CDR3: TGTGCCAGCAGTCCACAACTGGGTAGTGCGCAGTTCTTC.